This T cell receptor beta chain comes out of a study of T-cell reconstitution after alpha-beta-depleted transplantation in children. During its preparation, the TCRbeta library received unique molecular identifiers. TCRdb independently ran MiXCR on the PCR reads; one entry per CDR3 protein. The top ten clones hold approximately 3% of a sample with just under 550,000 distinct CDR3 sequences, about 16% of them seen once. CDR3 size: 12 residues. With 7 bases removed from V and 1 base from J, the gap between germline ends came to 10 bases. The germline V gene encodes CDR1 SQVTM and CDR2 ANQGSEA. This sequence was found in a human donor who donated a stem cell graft to a child with acute lymphoblastic leukemia. This specimen consisted of PBMCs from the stem cell graft donor, obtained from the stem cell graft. The chain carries TRBV29-1 and TRBJ1-1, with D perhaps TRBD1 (6 bases). CDR3 nucleotides: TGCAGCGGAGGACAGCGGAACACTGAAGCTTTCTTT. Translated, it gives CSGGQRNTEAFF.